This T cell receptor (beta chain) was retrieved from a study of HIV-infected children after antiretroviral therapy interruption. Looking at the study overall: Four children interrupted treatment; four stayed on continuous treatment. Children's median ages were roughly 10 years and 8 years by group. Continuous-treatment samples came from weeks 0, 48 and 150.

Unique molecular identifiers were included in an RNA-based 3' RACE TCR library. TCRdb itself ran the 3' RACE reads through MiXCR, one entry per CDR3 protein. The repertoire holds about 89,000 distinct CDR3 sequences, about 7% seen once, with about 1.1% in the top ten. At least ten counts were recorded for this clonotype. Its antigen is as yet unknown. The CDR3 length is 12 residues. V dropped 2 bases and J dropped 1 base, with 3 bases sitting between them. CDR1 and CDR2 (germline): SGHRS, YFSETQ. Study-wide points: Naive CD4+ CDR3 sharing between time points fell after interruption began.

Noted treatment: PENTA 11 planned treatment interruption arm or continuous ART arm. The sample consisted of CD45RA+ CD4+ T cells from PBMCs, pooled from several time points, taken from a donor given antiretroviral therapy, either interrupted or continuous. Described subset: naive CD4+ CD45RA+ CD45RO- T cells. The gene calls are TRBV5-1 and TRBJ2-5; D unclear. The TCR sequence derives from a pool of human donors with HIV. In DNA, the CDR3 is TGCGCCAGCAGCTTTCCCCAAGAGACCCAGTACTTC. It yields the protein CASSFPQETQYF.